This T cell receptor (beta chain) stems from a study of OX40 agonist ivuxolimab in advanced cancers. TCRdb keeps only in-frame clones here, not all; method: immunoSEQ multiplex PCR. The sample lists about 110,000 clones; approximately 89% were seen once. The input for sequencing was CD4+ or CD8+ T cells sorted from blood, taken in a trial of the OX40 agonist ivuxolimab. The source is an adult with an advanced solid tumor such as melanoma, head and neck, liver or kidney cancer.

CDR3 DNA sequence: TGTGCCAGCAGCCACCTAGCGGGAGACACAGATACGCAGTATTTT. Protein: CASSHLAGDTDTQYF. This chain connects TRBV11-2 to TRBJ2-3; 10 bases line up with TRBD2. Germline CDR1 SGHAT, CDR2 FQNNGV. The V and J ends lost 5 bases and 2 bases, in that order; junction bases with no gene match: 4. The CDR3 contains 15 residues.